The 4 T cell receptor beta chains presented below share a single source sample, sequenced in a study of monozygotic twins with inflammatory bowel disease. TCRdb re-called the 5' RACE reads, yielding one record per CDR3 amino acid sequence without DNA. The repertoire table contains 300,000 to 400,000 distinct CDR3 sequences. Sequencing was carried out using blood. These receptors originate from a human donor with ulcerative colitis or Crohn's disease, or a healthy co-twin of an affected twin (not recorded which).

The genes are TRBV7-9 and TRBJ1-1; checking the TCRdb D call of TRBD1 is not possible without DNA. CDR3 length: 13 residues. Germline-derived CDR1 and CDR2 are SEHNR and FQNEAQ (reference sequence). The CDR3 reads CASSLQGGTEAFF.

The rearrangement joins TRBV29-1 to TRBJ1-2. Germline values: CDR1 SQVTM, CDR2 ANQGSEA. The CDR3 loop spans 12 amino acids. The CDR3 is CSADRHGPGYTF. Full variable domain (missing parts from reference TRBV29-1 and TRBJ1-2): SAVISQKPSRDICQRGTSLTIQCQVDSQVTMMFWYRQQPGQSLTLIATANQGSEATYESGFVIDKFPISRPNLTFSTLTVSNMSPEDSSIYLCSADRHGPGYTFGSGTRLTVV.

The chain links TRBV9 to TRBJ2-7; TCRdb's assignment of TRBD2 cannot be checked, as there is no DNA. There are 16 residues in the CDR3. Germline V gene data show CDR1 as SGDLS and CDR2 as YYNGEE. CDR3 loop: CASSPGIAGPPYEQYF.

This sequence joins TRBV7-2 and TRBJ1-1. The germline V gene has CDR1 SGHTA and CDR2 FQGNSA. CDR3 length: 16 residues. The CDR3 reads CASSLRAFISNTEAFF.